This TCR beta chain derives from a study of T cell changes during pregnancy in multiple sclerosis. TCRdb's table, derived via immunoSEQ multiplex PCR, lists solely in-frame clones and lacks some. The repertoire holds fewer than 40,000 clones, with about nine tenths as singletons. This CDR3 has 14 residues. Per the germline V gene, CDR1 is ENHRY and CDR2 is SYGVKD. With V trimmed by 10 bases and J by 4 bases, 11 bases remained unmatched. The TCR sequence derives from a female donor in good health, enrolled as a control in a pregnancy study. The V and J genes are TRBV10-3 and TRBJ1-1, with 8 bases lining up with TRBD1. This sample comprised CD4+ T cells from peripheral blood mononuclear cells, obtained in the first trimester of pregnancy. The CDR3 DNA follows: TGTGCCACCTTGCAGGGGGCTAGGTTCACTGAAGCTTTCTTT. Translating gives CATLQGARFTEAFF.